This TCR beta chain was found in a study of shared clonotypes between healthy human individuals. General study points: Sharing across several donors was seen in 4% to 6.5% of naive CD4 clonotypes. The generation probabilities recorded for non-shared clonotypes fell below those of clonotypes shared by all four donors.

Notes on this clone: Antigen specificity is unknown.

It was at deep level that the assay was run. Some clones are missing from TCRdb's copy, which holds only in-frame ones; the method was immunoSEQ multiplex PCR. The repertoire has some 2,100,000 clones, more than 90% of them found once; the top ten carry around 0.13%. The trim removed 0 bases at V and 5 bases at J, leaving 12 bases unmatched. CDR3 size: 17 residues. Germline V gene lookup returns CDR1 KGHSH and CDR2 LQKENI. The study drew its donors from healthy HIV-negative adults without recent acute infections or vaccinations. Sequences were obtained from naive CD4+ T cells sorted from blood. Subset of the sample: CD45RA+ positively selected. This chain uses TRBV18 with TRBJ2-5; 7 bases are shared with TRBD1. This TCR derives from a young man in good health. CDR3 coding DNA: TGTGCCAGCTCACCACCCGGACAGGCTGCCCTCCCGGAGACCCAGTACTTC. Translated: CASSPPGQAALPETQYF.